A single sample gave rise to the 31 T cell receptor beta chains below, sequenced in a study of OX40 agonist ivuxolimab in advanced cancers. Using immunoSEQ multiplex PCR, the repertoire was profiled, and TCRdb retains in-frame clones only, with some absent. The sample lists over 55,000 clones, 84% occurring once. Sequenced here: CD4+ or CD8+ T cells sorted from blood, sampled in a trial of the OX40 agonist ivuxolimab. The receptors come from an adult with an advanced solid tumor such as melanoma, head and neck, liver or kidney cancer.

The chain recombines TRBV5-1 with TRBJ1-2; no clear D. Germline V lookup: CDR1 SGHRS, CDR2 YFSETQ. This CDR3 comprises 14 residues. The V end was cut by 6 bases, the J end by 4 bases, with 16 bases between. CDR3 DNA: TGCGCCAGCACCCTGGAGGCGGGTAGCTATGGCTACACCTTC. Translation gives CASTLEAGSYGYTF.

V usage is TRBV2 and J usage is TRBJ2-3; tentative D call: TRBD2 (5 bases). The CDR3 has 13 amino acids. Trimming stripped 6 bases from V and 9 bases from J, with 16 bases between. CDR1 and CDR2 (germline): SNHLY, FYNNEI. CDR3 in DNA: TGTGCCAGCAGCGACCTCCAGTCGGGGACGCAGTATTTT. As protein: CASSDLQSGTQYF.

CDR3 coding DNA: TGTGCCAGCAGTTTCCCAGGGAACTCCTACGAGCAGTACTTC. It specifies CASSFPGNSYEQYF. The rearrangement uses TRBV6-5 and TRBJ2-7; the D gene is possibly TRBD1 (5 bases). The CDR3 runs to 14 residues. Germline V gene sequence: CDR1 MNHEY, CDR2 SVGAGI. Trimming pared 4 bases from V and 0 bases from J, leaving 10 bases between.

A few counts support this clone. This sequence joins TRBV2 and TRBJ1-6; 7 bases map to TRBD1. Trimming took 6 bases from V and 0 from J; bases not matched to a gene: 8. Germline CDR1 reads SNHLY; CDR2 reads FYNNEI. This CDR3 comprises 17 residues. DNA for the CDR3: TGTGCCAGCAGGGATCAGACAGGGATCTCCTATAATTCACCCCTCCACTTT. Amino acids: CASRDQTGISYNSPLHF.

The chain uses TRBV4-3 and TRBJ1-1; 7 bases fit TRBD1. This CDR3 has 16 amino acids. Per the germline V gene, CDR1 is LGHNA and CDR2 is YSLEER. Trimming took 0 bases from V and 8 from J; bases not matched to a gene: 12. The CDR3 reads CASSQELTGTGREAFF. The CDR3 bases are TGCGCCAGCAGCCAAGAATTGACAGGGACGGGCCGAGAAGCTTTCTTT.

The V call is TRBV7-2, the J call TRBJ1-1; no reliable D call. Germline assignment: CDR1 SGHTA and CDR2 FQGNSA. V dropped 1 base and J dropped 5 bases, with 11 bases sitting between them. The CDR3 covers 14 residues. In nucleotides, the CDR3 is TGTGCCAGCAGCTTAGTGAGTCCCCAGACTGAAGCTTTCTTT. It codes for CASSLVSPQTEAFF.

The chain recombines TRBV29-1 with TRBJ1-1; 7 positions match TRBD1. CDR3 size: 15 residues. V trimming: 6 bases; J trimming: 0 bases; junction bases outside the gene matches: 10. Germline values: CDR1 SQVTM, CDR2 ANQGSEA. The CDR3: CSVRVTGNMNTEAFF. The CDR3 DNA sequence: TGCAGCGTGAGGGTGACAGGGAACATGAACACTGAAGCTTTCTTT.

Only one count was recorded for this clone. The rearrangement uses TRBV7-9 and TRBJ1-5; no clear D. Germline lookup yields CDR1 SEHNR and CDR2 FQNEAQ (reference sequence). The CDR3 loop spans 16 amino acids. V shed 1 base and J shed 0 bases, with 10 bases lying between them. CDR3 loop: CASSLGIGSSNQPQHF. CDR3 sequence (DNA): TGTGCCAGCAGCTTAGGGATAGGAAGTAGCAATCAGCCCCAGCATTTT.

The genes are TRBV6-1 and TRBJ2-1; 9 bases align to TRBD1. Trimming cost V 7 bases and J 6 bases; bases outside gene matches: 10. Germline V gives CDR1 MNHNS, CDR2 SASEGT. The CDR3 extends over 15 amino acids. DNA for the CDR3: TGTGCCAGCACTTTAGGACAGGGGAAAGTCAATGAGCAGTTCTTC. The encoded protein is CASTLGQGKVNEQFF.

The chain couples TRBV7-6 to TRBJ2-2; the match to TRBD1 covers 7 bases. J gave up 4 bases and V 5 bases, and 10 bases lay outside the gene matches. The V gene's germline CDR1 is SGHVS and CDR2 FNYEAQ. CDR3 size: 16 residues. The CDR3 DNA reads as TGTGCCAGCAGCAAGGGCGACAGGGACGTCACCGGGGAGCTGTTTTTT. Its translation is CASSKGDRDVTGELFF.

The rearrangement links TRBV6-4 to TRBJ2-7, with TRBD1 as a possible D gene (6 bases). The CDR3 is 14 amino acids. Germline V gene data show CDR1 as MRHNA and CDR2 as SNTAGT. V dropped 6 bases and J dropped 3 bases, with 15 bases sitting between them. CDR3 loop: CASSYYRVNYEQYF. CDR3 sequence (DNA): TGTGCCAGCAGCTATTACAGGGTGAACTACGAGCAGTACTTC.

The rearrangement links TRBV10-3 to TRBJ1-3; D possibly corresponds to TRBD1 (5 bases). This CDR3 spans 14 amino acids. V lost 7 bases and J lost 2, with 12 bases in between. Germline CDR1 and CDR2: ENHRY and SYGVKD. CDR3 DNA sequence: TGTGCCATCATGGCGGGCAGGGCTGGAAACACCATATATTTT. Encoded protein: CAIMAGRAGNTIYF.

V and J are TRBV2 and TRBJ1-2; 10 bases are a match to TRBD1. The CDR3 sequence is 14 residues long. The germline CDR1 and CDR2 sequences are SNHLY and FYNNEI. With 7 bases clipped from V and 3 bases from J, the junction kept 5 bases outside the gene matches. The CDR3 spells CASIKDRGDYGYTF. The CDR3 nucleotides are TGTGCCAGCATAAAGGACAGGGGGGACTATGGCTACACCTTC.

The V and J genes are TRBV5-1 and TRBJ2-2; TRBD2 is a possible D gene (5 bases). This CDR3 has 15 residues. CDR1 and CDR2 (germline): SGHRS, YFSETQ. The V end lost 4 bases, the J end lost 2 bases, and 12 bases lay between the germline ends. CDR3 sequence (DNA): TGCGCCAGCAGCCCTACTGGGAGTAACACCGGGGAGCTGTTTTTT. It specifies CASSPTGSNTGELFF.

The chain employs TRBV6-5 and TRBJ1-2; D is ambiguous. CDR1 is MNHEY and CDR2 is SVGAGI in the germline V gene. The CDR3 sequence is 16 residues long. V gave up 0 bases and J gave up 3 bases, with 14 bases separating them. The CDR3 DNA is TGTGCCAGCAGTTACTCGCCAGGCCGCGGCTACTATGGCTACACCTTC. Residues: CASSYSPGRGYYGYTF.

This clone has only a few counts. This sequence joins TRBV9 and TRBJ2-7; 7 positions match TRBD1. This CDR3 has 12 residues. Looked up from germline, CDR1 is SGDLS and CDR2 is YYNGEE. The junction had 2 bases not matched to a gene; V was cut back by 3 bases and J by 5 bases. The CDR3 bases are TGTGCCAGCAGCGACAGGGGCGACGAGCAGTACTTC. This gives the protein CASSDRGDEQYF.

This chain joins TRBV2 and TRBJ2-3, with TRBD1 matching 10 bases. Trimming took 6 bases from V and 1 from J; bases not matched to a gene: 4. The CDR3 totals 15 residues. The germline CDR1 and CDR2 sequences are SNHLY and FYNNEI. The DNA for the CDR3 is TGTGCCAGCAGAGCCGGGACAGGGGGCACAGATACGCAGTATTTT. Protein: CASRAGTGGTDTQYF. The variable domain in full, with the rest retrieved from reference TRBV2 and TRBJ2-3, is EPEVTQTPSHQVTQMGQEVILRCVPISNHLYFYWYRQILGQKVEFLVSFYNNEISEKSEIFDDQFSVERPDGSNFTLKIRSTKLEDSAMYFCASRAGTGGTDTQYFGPGTRLTVL.

This clone was counted once. CDR3 in amino acids: CASSPGGLAGARTDTQYF. Written as DNA, the CDR3 is TGCGCCAGCAGCCCAGGGGGACTAGCGGGGGCCCGCACAGATACGCAGTATTTT. The rearrangement uses TRBV4-3 and TRBJ2-3; TRBD2 matches 14 bases. The V and J ends lost 4 bases and 1 base, in that order; junction bases with no gene match: 7. The CDR3 spans 18 residues. In germline, CDR1 is LGHNA, CDR2 YSLEER.

The chain joins TRBV5-8 to TRBJ1-3; D unresolved. V lost 0 bases, J lost 0 bases, and 7 bases lay in between. The CDR3 totals 15 residues. Germline lookup yields CDR1 SGHTS and CDR2 YDEGEE. CDR3: CASSLGQVSGNTIYF. The CDR3 nucleotides read TGTGCCAGCAGCTTGGGTCAAGTCTCTGGAAACACCATATATTTT. Full variable domain (missing parts from reference TRBV5-8 and TRBJ1-3): EAGVTQSPTHLIKTRGQQATLRCSPISGHTSVYWYQQALGLGLQFLLWYDEGEERNRGNFPPRFSGRQFPNYSSELNVNALELEDSALYLCASSLGQVSGNTIYFGEGSWLTVV.

This clone was seen more than once but under ten times. The chain employs TRBV7-2 and TRBJ2-3; TRBD2 agrees at 16 bases. The CDR3 length is 16 residues. V shed 5 bases and J 9 bases; nucleotides not matched to a gene: 8. Germline V gives CDR1 SGHTA, CDR2 FQGNSA. CDR3 region: CASSTGLAGGRSTQYF. In DNA, the CDR3 is TGTGCCAGCAGCACGGGACTAGCGGGGGGGCGGTCGACGCAGTATTTT.

The chain links TRBV9 to TRBJ1-6, with TRBD1 as a possible D gene (5 bases). The CDR3 consists of 15 residues. From germline, CDR1 is SGDLS and CDR2 YYNGEE. V lost 3 bases, J lost 8 bases, and 15 bases lay in between. Written as DNA, the CDR3 is TGTGCCAGCAGCGAGAGGGACCCAGCCGATTCACCCCTCCACTTT. As protein: CASSERDPADSPLHF.

The chain couples TRBV29-1 to TRBJ2-7, with TRBD1 matching over 10 bases. The CDR3 is 14 residues long. The V gene end was trimmed by 4 bases and the J gene end by 5 bases; junction bases not matched to a gene: 8. CDR1 and CDR2 from the germline V gene are SQVTM and ANQGSEA. The CDR3 nucleotides are TGCAGCGTTGGGACAGGGGGGGCCATCCACGAGCAGTACTTC. It yields the protein CSVGTGGAIHEQYF.

The chain joins TRBV5-6 to TRBJ2-7; TRBD1 might be the D (6 bases). Per the germline V gene, CDR1 is SGHDT and CDR2 is YYEEEE. The CDR3 is made up of 15 amino acids. V was clipped by 3 bases and J by 0 bases, with 13 bases between them. DNA of the CDR3: TGTGCCAGCAGCTCCTACAGGGACCTCTCCTACGAGCAGTACTTC. Its translation: CASSSYRDLSYEQYF.

The chain has TRBV27 and TRBJ1-1, with D maybe TRBD1 (6 bases). CDR3 length equals 16 residues. The V end lost 5 bases, the J end lost 0 bases, and 16 bases lay between the germline ends. Germline V gene lookup returns CDR1 MNHEY and CDR2 SMNVEV (reference sequence). In DNA form, the CDR3 reads TGTGCCAGCAGTCGTCAACAGGGCCCACTGAACACTGAAGCTTTCTTT. Its translation: CASSRQQGPLNTEAFF.

The chain couples TRBV9 to TRBJ1-6, with D perhaps TRBD1 (5 bases). Germline lookup yields CDR1 SGDLS and CDR2 YYNGEE. Between the trimmed V and J ends, which lost 4 bases and 7 bases, there was a span of 9 bases. The CDR3 spans 13 residues. In DNA, the CDR3 is TGTGCCAGCAGCCAAGAGGGGAATTCACCCCTCCACTTT. Translated, it gives CASSQEGNSPLHF.

The rearrangement joins TRBV7-3 to TRBJ2-1; D is uncertain. The CDR3 spans 12 residues. The V gene's germline CDR1 is SGHTA and CDR2 FQGTGA. Trimming took 4 bases from V and 10 from J, leaving 11 bases between them. The CDR3 loop is CASSSGRAEQFF. The CDR3 region has the DNA TGTGCCAGCAGCTCCGGACGGGCGGAGCAGTTCTTC.

V and J are TRBV4-1 and TRBJ2-7, with D perhaps matching TRBD2 (5 bases). The CDR3 has 13 residues. Trimming shortened V by 2 bases and J by 3 bases, and 8 bases separated the two germline ends. Germline values: CDR1 MGHRA, CDR2 YSYEKL. Here the CDR3 reads CASSQRTFYEQYF. The CDR3 nucleotides are TGCGCCAGCAGCCAACGGACTTTCTACGAGCAGTACTTC.

This chain connects TRBV11-2 to TRBJ2-7; TRBD1 is a possible D gene (6 bases). Germline assignment: CDR1 SGHAT and CDR2 FQNNGV. The length of the CDR3 is 14 residues. Deletions cut 5 bases from V and 1 base from J, with 12 bases between. DNA for the CDR3: TGTGCCAGCAGCCTCGGACAGTTGTCCTACGAGCAGTACTTC. Translation gives CASSLGQLSYEQYF.

The chain recombines TRBV5-1 with TRBJ2-7; D is perhaps TRBD1 or TRBD2 (5 bases each). The CDR3 is made up of 15 amino acids. Trimming cost V 5 bases and J 0 bases, with 15 bases left between them. CDR1 and CDR2 from the germline V gene are SGHRS and YFSETQ. The DNA for the CDR3 is TGCGCCAGCAGGGACCCGGGACGGAGCTCCTACGAGCAGTACTTC. Amino acid sequence: CASRDPGRSSYEQYF.

The chain carries TRBV7-2 and TRBJ2-5; D call uncertain. Germline V gene data show CDR1 as SGHTA and CDR2 as FQGNSA. Between the trimmed V and J ends, which lost 1 base and 1 base, there was a span of 7 bases. CDR3 length equals 14 residues. In DNA, the CDR3 is TGTGCCAGCAGCTTAGGGGCCCCCCAAGAGACCCAGTACTTC. It translates to CASSLGAPQETQYF.

The gene calls are TRBV6-5 and TRBJ2-5; possibly TRBD1 for D (5 bases). There are 16 residues in the CDR3. Germline CDR1 MNHEY, CDR2 SVGAGI. Trimming pared 2 bases from V and 0 bases from J, leaving 13 bases between. CDR3 residues: CASSYGRQSYQETQYF. CDR3 in DNA: TGTGCCAGCAGTTACGGCCGACAGTCGTACCAAGAGACCCAGTACTTC.